This entry features one TCR beta chain sequence. Its antigen is unknown. PCR used 60 Vbeta primers and 13 Jbeta primers. Profiling relied on immunoSEQ multiplex PCR, and the TCRdb table lists in-frame clones only, not all of them. This sample yields more than 110,000 clones, of which 9.7% are seen a single time; 1.5% to 2% belongs to the top ten. The entry originates in a study of cytomegalovirus exposure and HLA in healthy donors. Study information: Researchers found that roughly 77% of 398 genotyped donors fell within the Caucasian-associated ancestry cluster. Study-wide points: Later, an analysis showed that TCR beta chains associated with HLA were more clonally expanded than others that were equally common. As was reported, the HLA-A and HLA-B alleles of most subjects were accurately predicted from TCR beta sequences.

Germline lookup yields CDR1 MNHNS and CDR2 SASEGT. The CDR3 runs 15 residues. V dropped 6 bases and J dropped 0 bases, with 12 bases sitting between them. The sample taken for sequencing was PBMCs. The source is a man aged 50-60 years in good health and CMV-seronegative. The rearrangement joins TRBV6-1 to TRBJ1-5; no reliable D call. The CDR3, as DNA: TGTGCCAGCAGGGCCGACACCAATAGCAATCAGCCCCAGCATTTT. This encodes CASRADTNSNQPQHF.